This T cell receptor (beta chain) is from a study of OX40 agonist ivuxolimab in advanced cancers. Study-wide results and caveats: CD8+ T cells showed, on average, more clonal expansion than CD4+ cells. Nonresponders included some who also had low normalized T-cell clonal expansion. By week 6 at 0.1 to 3.0 mg/kg, blood CD4+ and CD8+ T cells had expanded clonally.

The table came from immunoSEQ multiplex PCR; TCRdb's copy has only in-frame clones and leaves some out. This sample has more than 100,000 clones, with 90% found just once. The CDR3 is 17 amino acids. Germline values: CDR1 KGHSH, CDR2 LQKENI. V lost 2 bases to trimming and J lost 4 bases, with 21 bases between them. Patients were excluded for autoimmune disease history or systemic immunosuppression. Points on this clone: Its antigen is unknown.

The V and J genes are TRBV18 and TRBJ2-7; maybe TRBD2 (6 bases). Sequences were derived from CD4+ or CD8+ T cells sorted from blood, sampled in a trial of the OX40 agonist ivuxolimab. The sequence was collected from an adult with an advanced solid tumor such as melanoma, head and neck, liver or kidney cancer. CDR3 residues: CASSPARSRGVIYEQYF. DNA of the CDR3: TGTGCCAGCTCACCAGCGCGTTCTCGCGGGGTAATATACGAGCAGTACTTC.